The 7 T cell receptor beta chains below all came from one sample that was sequenced in a study of early T cells in non-severe SARS-CoV-2 infection. One entry per CDR3 protein, called by TCRdb with MiXCR from the 5' RACE reads. The data contain 55,000 to 85,000 distinct CDR3 sequences, roughly 12% of them singletons. The sample consisted of whole blood. The receptors stem from an adult who was a healthcare worker with PCR-confirmed SARS-CoV-2 infection or an uninfected control (not recorded which).

This clonotype was detected only a few times. V and J are TRBV2 and TRBJ2-2; D is possibly TRBD1 or TRBD2 (5 bases each). V lost 5 bases, J lost 5 bases, and 15 bases lay in between. The CDR3 contains 15 residues. Germline lookup yields CDR1 SNHLY and CDR2 FYNNEI. The CDR3 reads CASSLSGTVTGELFF. The CDR3 DNA reads as TGTGCCAGCAGTCTCTCCGGGACCGTGACCGGGGAGCTGTTTTTT.

This clonotype was seen at least ten times. V gene TRBV3-1 combines with J gene TRBJ1-5; possibly TRBD1 for D (5 bases). Trimming took 11 bases from V and 4 from J, leaving 12 bases between them. Germline V CDR1 and CDR2: LGHDT, YNNKEL (reference sequence). The CDR3 is 12 amino acids. CDR3 sequence reads: CALQGRNQPQHF. DNA of the CDR3: TGTGCCTTGCAGGGTAGAAATCAGCCCCAGCATTTT.

The genes are TRBV2 and TRBJ2-1; D tentatively reads TRBD1 or TRBD2 (5 bases each). The CDR3 runs 14 residues. Germline lookup yields CDR1 SNHLY and CDR2 FYNNEI. The V gene lost 6 bases and the J gene lost 7 bases, with 16 bases spanning the gap. CDR3 sequence (DNA): TGTGCCAGCAGCGACCCTATTGGGACGAATGAGCAGTTCTTC. Its translation: CASSDPIGTNEQFF. Variable domain in full (rest from reference TRBV2 and TRBJ2-1): EPEVTQTPSHQVTQMGQEVILRCVPISNHLYFYWYRQILGQKVEFLVSFYNNEISEKSEIFDDQFSVERPDGSNFTLKIRSTKLEDSAMYFCASSDPIGTNEQFFGPGTRLTVL.

The sample holds many counts of this clonotype. The chain has TRBV5-1 and TRBJ2-7, with no clear D. The CDR3 is 14 residues long. V was cut by 6 bases and J by 1 base, with 14 bases left in between. From germline, CDR1 is SGHRS and CDR2 YFSETQ. The CDR3 protein is CASTPQQGSYEQYF. The CDR3 region has the DNA TGCGCCAGCACCCCTCAACAAGGGTCCTACGAGCAGTACTTC.

This clonotype was counted many times. This chain joins TRBV7-9 and TRBJ2-5; 7 positions agree with TRBD2. The V and J ends lost 4 bases and 2 bases, in that order; junction bases with no gene match: 28. Per germline, CDR1 SEHNR and CDR2 FQNEAQ (reference sequence). This CDR3 is 22 amino acids long. The CDR3, as DNA: TGTGCCAGCAGCTCAACCCTCCGCGGGGGACGCCCCTTCACAGGAGCTCAAGAGACCCAGTACTTC. This gives the protein CASSSTLRGGRPFTGAQETQYF.

The sample holds many counts of this clonotype. The chain couples TRBV5-1 to TRBJ2-1; TRBD2 aligns across 10 bases. V was clipped by 4 bases and J by 2 bases; unmatched bases: 0. The germline gives CDR1 SGHRS, CDR2 YFSETQ. The CDR3 length is 14 residues. The DNA of the CDR3 is TGCGCCAGCAGCACTAGCGGGGCCTACAATGAGCAGTTCTTC. It translates to CASSTSGAYNEQFF.

This clonotype was counted a few times. The chain has TRBV3-1 and TRBJ2-7; TRBD2 aligns across 8 bases. This CDR3 contains 21 residues. The ends lost 4 bases at V and 2 bases at J; junction bases unmatched: 25. Germline V gene data show CDR1 as LGHDT and CDR2 as YNNKEL (reference sequence). The CDR3 sequence: CASSRGGTYYSGRRFTYEQYF. The DNA of the CDR3 is TGTGCCAGCAGCCGCGGGGGAACCTACTACAGCGGGAGAAGGTTCACCTACGAGCAGTACTTC.